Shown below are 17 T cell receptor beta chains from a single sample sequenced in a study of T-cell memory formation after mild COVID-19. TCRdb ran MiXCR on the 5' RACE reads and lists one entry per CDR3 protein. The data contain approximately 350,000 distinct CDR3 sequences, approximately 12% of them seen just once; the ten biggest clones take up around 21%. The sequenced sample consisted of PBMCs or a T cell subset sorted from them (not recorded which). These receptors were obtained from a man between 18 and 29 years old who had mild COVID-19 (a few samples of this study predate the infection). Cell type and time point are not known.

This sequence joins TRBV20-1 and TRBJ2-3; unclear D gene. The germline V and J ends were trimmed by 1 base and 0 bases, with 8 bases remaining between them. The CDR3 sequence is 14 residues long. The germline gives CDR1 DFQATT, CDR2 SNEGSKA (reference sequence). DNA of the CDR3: TGCAGTGCTAGAGTCGGGTTTAGCACAGATACGCAGTATTTT. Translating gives CSARVGFSTDTQYF.

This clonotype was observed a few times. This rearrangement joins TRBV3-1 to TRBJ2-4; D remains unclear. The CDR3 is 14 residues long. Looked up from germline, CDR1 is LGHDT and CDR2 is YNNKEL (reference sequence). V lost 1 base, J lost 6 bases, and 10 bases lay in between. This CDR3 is CASSQGAWANIQYF. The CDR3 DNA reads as TGTGCCAGCAGCCAAGGGGCCTGGGCAAACATTCAGTACTTC.

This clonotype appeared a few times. As DNA, the CDR3 is TGTGCCAGCAGCTCGCTGACTAGCTCCTACGAGCAGTACTTC. Its translation is CASSSLTSSYEQYF. The J gene is TRBJ2-7, the V gene TRBV7-9; maybe TRBD2 (6 bases). The CDR3 loop spans 14 amino acids. Trimming took 4 bases from V and 0 from J, leaving 10 bases between them. The germline gives CDR1 SEHNR, CDR2 FQNEAQ (reference sequence). Filled out from reference TRBV7-9 and TRBJ2-7, the complete variable domain reads DTGVSQNPRHKITKRGQNVTFRCDPISEHNRLYWYRQTLGQGPEFLTYFQNEAQLEKSRLLSDRFSAERPKGSFSTLEIQRTEQGDSAMYLCASSSLTSSYEQYFGPGTRLTVT.

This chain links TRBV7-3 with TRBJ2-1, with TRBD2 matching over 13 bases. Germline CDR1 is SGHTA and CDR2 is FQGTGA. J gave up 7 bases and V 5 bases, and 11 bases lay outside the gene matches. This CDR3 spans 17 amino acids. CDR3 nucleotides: TGTGCCAGCAGCCCATGGACTAGCGGGGGCCCGGGGAATGAGCAGTTCTTC. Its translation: CASSPWTSGGPGNEQFF.

The CDR3 DNA sequence: TGTGCCAGCAGTTGGACGGTCTCTCCTCAGCCCCAGCATTTT. Amino acid sequence: CASSWTVSPQPQHF. The rearrangement links TRBV6-2 or TRBV6-3 to TRBJ1-5; no reliable D call. Trimming pared 4 bases from V and 6 bases from J, leaving 13 bases between. Germline-derived CDR1 and CDR2 are MNHEY and SVGEGT. The CDR3 runs to 14 residues.

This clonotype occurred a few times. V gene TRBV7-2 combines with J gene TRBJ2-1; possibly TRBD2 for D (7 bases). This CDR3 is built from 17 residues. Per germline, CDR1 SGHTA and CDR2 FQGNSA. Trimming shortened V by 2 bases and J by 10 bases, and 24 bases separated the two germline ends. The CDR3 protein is CASSLMAGGGLGREQFF. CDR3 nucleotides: TGTGCCAGCAGCTTAATGGCCGGAGGGGGACTCGGGAGGGAGCAGTTCTTC.

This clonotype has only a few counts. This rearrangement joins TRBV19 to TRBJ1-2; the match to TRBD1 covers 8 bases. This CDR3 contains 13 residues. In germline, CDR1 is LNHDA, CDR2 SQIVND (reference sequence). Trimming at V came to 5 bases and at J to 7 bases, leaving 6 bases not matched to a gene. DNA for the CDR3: TGTGCCAGTAGTGGCAGGGGGCGTCTTGGCTACACCTTC. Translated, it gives CASSGRGRLGYTF. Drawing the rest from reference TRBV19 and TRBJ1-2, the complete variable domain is DGGITQSPKYLFRKEGQNVTLSCEQNLNHDAMYWYRQDPGQGLRLIYYSQIVNDFQKGDIAEGYSVSREKKESFPLTVTSAQKNPTAFYLCASSGRGRLGYTFGSGTRLTVV.

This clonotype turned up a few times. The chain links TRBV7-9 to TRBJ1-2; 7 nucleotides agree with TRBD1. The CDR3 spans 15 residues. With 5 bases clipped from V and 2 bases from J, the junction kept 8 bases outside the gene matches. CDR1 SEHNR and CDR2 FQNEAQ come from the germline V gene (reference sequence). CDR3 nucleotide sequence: TGTGCCAGCAGCCTTACGGGGACAGAGAACTATGGCTACACCTTC. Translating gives CASSLTGTENYGYTF.

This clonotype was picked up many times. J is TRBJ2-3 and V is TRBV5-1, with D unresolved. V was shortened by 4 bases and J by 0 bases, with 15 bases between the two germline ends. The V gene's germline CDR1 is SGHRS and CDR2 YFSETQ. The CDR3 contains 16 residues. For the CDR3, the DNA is TGCGCCAGCAGCGGTGGGTCCTACTCCAGCACAGATACGCAGTATTTT. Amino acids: CASSGGSYSSTDTQYF. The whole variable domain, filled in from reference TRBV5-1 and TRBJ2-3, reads KAGVTQTPRYLIKTRGQQVTLSCSPISGHRSVSWYQQTPGQGLQFLFEYFSETQRNKGNFPGRFSGRQFSNSRSEMNVSTLELGDSALYLCASSGGSYSSTDTQYFGPGTRLTVL.

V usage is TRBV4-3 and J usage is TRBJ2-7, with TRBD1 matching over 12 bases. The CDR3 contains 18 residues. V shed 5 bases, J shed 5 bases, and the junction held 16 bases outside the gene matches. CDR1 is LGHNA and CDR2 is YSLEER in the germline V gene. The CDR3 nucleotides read TGCGCCAGCAGCAAAGCTCTATTTCCGGGACAGGGGGCAAACGAGCAGTACTTC. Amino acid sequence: CASSKALFPGQGANEQYF.

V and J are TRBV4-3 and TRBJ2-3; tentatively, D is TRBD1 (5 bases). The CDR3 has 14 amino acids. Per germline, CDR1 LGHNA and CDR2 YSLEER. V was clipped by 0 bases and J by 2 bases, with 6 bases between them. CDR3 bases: TGCGCCAGCAGCCAAGACAGGGACACAGATACGCAGTATTTT. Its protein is CASSQDRDTDTQYF.

Here the CDR3 reads CASSPLGSGHGYTF. CDR3 in DNA: TGTGCCAGCAGCCCCCTCGGTTCGGGGCATGGCTACACCTTC. The chain couples TRBV11-2 to TRBJ1-2, with D possibly matching TRBD1 (5 bases). V lost 5 bases, J lost 6 bases, and 16 bases lay in between. Germline-derived CDR1 and CDR2 are SGHAT and FQNNGV. The CDR3 has 14 amino acids.

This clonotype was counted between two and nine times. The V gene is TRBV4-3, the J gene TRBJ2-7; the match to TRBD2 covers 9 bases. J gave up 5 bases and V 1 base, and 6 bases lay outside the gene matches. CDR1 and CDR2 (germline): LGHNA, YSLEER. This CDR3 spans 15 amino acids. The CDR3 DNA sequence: TGCGCCAGCAGCCAAGCGGCGGGGGGGCCCCACGAGCAGTACTTC. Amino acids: CASSQAAGGPHEQYF.

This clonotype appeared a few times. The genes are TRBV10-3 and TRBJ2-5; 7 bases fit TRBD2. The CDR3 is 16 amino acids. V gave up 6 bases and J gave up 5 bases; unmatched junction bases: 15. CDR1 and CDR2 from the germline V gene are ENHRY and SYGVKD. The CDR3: CAIRSQDAGVRETQYF. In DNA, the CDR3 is TGTGCCATCAGATCCCAGGACGCGGGGGTGAGGGAGACCCAGTACTTC.

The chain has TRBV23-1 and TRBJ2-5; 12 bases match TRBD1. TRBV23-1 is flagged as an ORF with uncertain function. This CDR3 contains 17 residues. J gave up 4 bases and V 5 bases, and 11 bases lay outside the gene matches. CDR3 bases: TGCGCCAGCAGTGCCCCGCGGGGACAGGGGGCGGGAGAGACCCAGTACTTC. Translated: CASSAPRGQGAGETQYF.

The CDR3 coding sequence is TGTGCCAGCAGCCATGGCAGGGAGCAGTACTTC. This sequence encodes CASSHGREQYF. V usage is TRBV3-1 and J usage is TRBJ2-7; D ambiguous. This CDR3 has 11 amino acids. Trimming removed 3 bases from V and 7 bases from J, with 7 bases in between. Germline CDR1 is LGHDT and CDR2 is YNNKEL (reference sequence).

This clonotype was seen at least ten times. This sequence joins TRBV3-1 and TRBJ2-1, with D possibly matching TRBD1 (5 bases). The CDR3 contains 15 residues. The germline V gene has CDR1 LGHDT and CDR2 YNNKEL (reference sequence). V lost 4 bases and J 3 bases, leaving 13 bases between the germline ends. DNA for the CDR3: TGTGCCAGCAGCCCGCTTTCAGGGTACTACAATGAGCAGTTCTTC. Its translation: CASSPLSGYYNEQFF.